One sample yielded the 28 T cell receptor beta chains listed below, sequenced in a study of T cell responses to AZD1222 COVID-19 vaccine. The protocol was immunoSEQ multiplex PCR, while the TCRdb copy is restricted to in-frame clones and leaves out a portion. The sample contains tens of thousands of clones, roughly 87% of which appear only once. The material sequenced was peripheral blood, taken 28 days after the second AZD1222 dose. These receptors came from an adult who received the AZD1222 COVID-19 vaccine.

The chain recombines TRBV19 with TRBJ1-1; a weak D match, TRBD1 (6 bases). V lost 7 bases and J lost 4, with 16 bases in between. The CDR3 runs 14 residues. The germline V gene encodes CDR1 LNHDA and CDR2 SQIVND (reference sequence). Here the CDR3 DNA reads TGTGCCAGTACGCGGGGGCGCCAGGCCACTGAAGCTTTCTTT. It encodes CASTRGRQATEAFF.

The V call is TRBV9, the J call TRBJ1-1; D is possibly TRBD1 (5 bases). CDR3 size: 14 residues. Germline V gene lookup returns CDR1 SGDLS and CDR2 YYNGEE. Between the trimmed V and J ends, which lost 0 bases and 5 bases, there was a span of 11 bases. As DNA, the CDR3 is TGTGCCAGCAGCGTAGGCGGGGGGGAGACTGAAGCTTTCTTT. It translates to CASSVGGGETEAFF. The variable domain in full, completed from reference TRBV9 and TRBJ1-1, reads DSGVTQTPKHLITATGQRVTLRCSPRSGDLSVYWYQQSLDQGLQFLIQYYNGEERAKGNILERFSAQQFPDLHSELNLSSLELGDSALYFCASSVGGGETEAFFGQGTRLTVV.

The chain links TRBV24-1 to TRBJ2-3; D perhaps matches TRBD1 (6 bases). Trimming shortened V by 3 bases and J by 3 bases, and 6 bases separated the two germline ends. This CDR3 has 13 residues. Per the germline V gene, CDR1 is KGHDR and CDR2 is SFDVKD. The CDR3 DNA is TGTGCCACCAGTGATGACAGGACAGATACGCAGTATTTT. Encoded protein: CATSDDRTDTQYF.

The chain has TRBV24-1 and TRBJ2-5; 7 positions match TRBD1. The CDR3 length is 15 residues. Germline-derived CDR1 and CDR2 are KGHDR and SFDVKD. V shed 3 bases, J shed 7 bases, and the junction held 10 bases outside the gene matches. The CDR3 spells CATSDPLDRDGTQYF. For the CDR3, the DNA is TGTGCCACCAGTGATCCATTAGACAGGGACGGGACCCAGTACTTC.

The chain recombines TRBV19 with TRBJ2-7, with a weak D call TRBD1 (6 bases). V gave up 5 bases and J gave up 1 base, with 12 bases separating them. Germline V gene data show CDR1 as LNHDA and CDR2 as SQIVND (reference sequence). This CDR3 region has 14 residues. The CDR3 bases are TGTGCCAGTAGTCCAGGGGCGCTATCCTACGAGCAGTACTTC. Amino acid sequence: CASSPGALSYEQYF.

The rearrangement joins TRBV29-1 to TRBJ2-1; D gene uncertain. CDR1 is SQVTM, CDR2 ANQGSEA, per germline. The CDR3 contains 12 residues. V was shortened by 0 bases and J by 5 bases, with 5 bases between the two germline ends. The CDR3 DNA follows: TGCAGCGTTGAAGAAGGGAACAATGAGCAGTTCTTC. Its protein product is CSVEEGNNEQFF.

The chain recombines TRBV9 with TRBJ2-3; D gene ambiguous. V lost 0 bases and J lost 3, with 5 bases in between. This CDR3 region has 13 residues. Germline assignment: CDR1 SGDLS and CDR2 YYNGEE. In nucleotides, the CDR3 is TGTGCCAGCAGCGTAGCAAGTACAGATACGCAGTATTTT. It specifies CASSVASTDTQYF. Full variable domain (outside the CDR3, taken from reference TRBV9 and TRBJ2-3): DSGVTQTPKHLITATGQRVTLRCSPRSGDLSVYWYQQSLDQGLQFLIQYYNGEERAKGNILERFSAQQFPDLHSELNLSSLELGDSALYFCASSVASTDTQYFGPGTRLTVL.

This clone occurred a few times. This chain joins TRBV5-4 and TRBJ2-1; TRBD1 aligns across 7 bases. Germline values: CDR1 SGHNT, CDR2 YYREEE (reference sequence). V lost 4 bases to trimming and J lost 12 bases; unmatched junction nucleotides: 7. The CDR3 extends over 12 amino acids. The CDR3 bases are TGTGCCAGCAGCCTCAAGCCAGGGGGGCAGTTCTTC. Its translation is CASSLKPGGQFF.

The rearrangement uses TRBV7-8 and TRBJ2-2; no definite D call. The CDR3 loop spans 13 amino acids. The V gene lost 3 bases and the J gene lost 9 bases, with 11 bases spanning the gap. Germline lookup yields CDR1 SGHVS and CDR2 FQNEAQ. CDR3 amino acids: CASSFPTARELFF. The DNA of the CDR3 is TGTGCCAGCAGCTTTCCTACAGCCCGGGAGCTGTTTTTT.

This clone was detected a few times. The chain uses TRBV28 and TRBJ1-6, with 7 bases aligning to TRBD1. The CDR3 length is 15 residues. CDR1 and CDR2 (germline): MDHEN, SYDVKM. Trimming took 5 bases from V and 5 from J; bases not matched to a gene: 6. The CDR3 protein is CASSTADRDNSPLHF. As DNA, the CDR3 is TGTGCCAGCAGTACCGCCGACAGGGATAATTCACCCCTCCACTTT.

The gene calls are TRBV6-5 and TRBJ2-3, with no clear D. CDR3 size: 13 residues. Germline V CDR1 and CDR2: MNHEY, SVGAGI. With 8 bases removed from V and 1 base from J, the gap between germline ends came to 10 bases. Here the CDR3 DNA reads TGTGCCAGCCTGCGTGTTGGCACAGATACGCAGTATTTT. This gives the protein CASLRVGTDTQYF.

The J gene is TRBJ1-3, the V gene TRBV4-2, with 9 bases fitting TRBD1. This CDR3 spans 16 amino acids. Germline trimming cut 1 base from V and 5 bases from J; bases unmatched to any gene: 6. Germline CDR1 reads LGHNA; CDR2 reads YNFKEQ. CDR3 DNA sequence: TGTGCCAGCAGCCAAGCCGGAGGGACAGGGCGAAACACCATATATTTT. Translating it yields CASSQAGGTGRNTIYF.

CDR3 region: CASSYSPSGGGETQYF. CDR3 nucleotides: TGTGCCAGCAGTTACTCCCCTAGCGGGGGCGGAGAGACCCAGTACTTC. The rearrangement links TRBV6-2 or TRBV6-3 to TRBJ2-5, with 10 bases matching TRBD2. After removal of 0 bases from V and 4 bases from J, the junction contained 5 bases not matched to a gene. Germline loops: CDR1 MNHEY, CDR2 SVGEGT. This CDR3 region has 16 residues.

The chain has TRBV9 and TRBJ1-1; tentatively, D is TRBD1 (6 bases). Germline V CDR1 and CDR2: SGDLS, YYNGEE. Between the trimmed V and J ends, which lost 4 bases and 1 base, there was a span of 17 bases. The CDR3 contains 16 residues. The CDR3 DNA follows: TGTGCCAGCAGCCCCGTGGCCGCGGGGGCGAACACTGAAGCTTTCTTT. This translates into CASSPVAAGANTEAFF.

The CDR3 DNA reads TGTGCCAGCAGGGTTAGGACAGGGTCCTACGAGCAGTACGTC. It is translated as CASRVRTGSYEQYV. This rearrangement joins TRBV2 to TRBJ2-7; 8 positions agree with TRBD1. CDR3 length: 14 residues. Trimming at V came to 6 bases and at J to 1 base, leaving 5 bases not matched to a gene. Germline lookup yields CDR1 SNHLY and CDR2 FYNNEI.

V usage is TRBV27 and J usage is TRBJ2-7; the D gene is possibly TRBD1 (6 bases). Germline CDR1 MNHEY, CDR2 SMNVEV (reference sequence). CDR3 length: 13 amino acids. V gave up 6 bases and J gave up 1 base, with 10 bases separating them. CDR3 DNA sequence: TGTGCCAGCAGACCGACAGGTTCCTACGAGCAGTACTTC. Residues: CASRPTGSYEQYF.

This clone appeared a single time. Written as DNA, the CDR3 is TGTGCCAGCAGCTTAGCGGGAGGAAACACCATATATTTT. This gives the protein CASSLAGGNTIYF. This chain links TRBV7-9 with TRBJ1-3; no clear D gene. Deletions cut 0 bases from V and 4 bases from J, with 4 bases between. The CDR3 covers 13 residues. The V gene's germline CDR1 is SEHNR and CDR2 FQNEAQ (reference sequence).

The chain joins TRBV18 to TRBJ2-5, with D possibly TRBD1 on 6 matching bases. This CDR3 has 14 residues. The germline V gene encodes CDR1 KGHSH and CDR2 LQKENI. V was cut by 1 base and J by 2 bases, with 8 bases left in between. CDR3 region: CASSPLDRQETQYF. The CDR3 region has the DNA TGTGCCAGCTCACCACTGGACAGACAAGAGACCCAGTACTTC.

V gene TRBV6-5 combines with J gene TRBJ2-7, with a possible D match to TRBD2 (5 bases). Germline CDR1 reads MNHEY; CDR2 reads SVGAGI. This CDR3 is built from 13 residues. Trimming shortened V by 7 bases and J by 7 bases, and 17 bases separated the two germline ends. CDR3 protein: CASTKAPGWEQYF. The CDR3, as DNA: TGTGCCAGCACCAAAGCCCCGGGGTGGGAGCAGTACTTC.

The chain links TRBV5-1 to TRBJ2-3; 10 bases agree with TRBD2. Trimming took 3 bases from V and 1 from J; bases not matched to a gene: 5. CDR1 SGHRS and CDR2 YFSETQ come from the germline V gene. This CDR3 has 16 amino acids. This chain's CDR3 is CASSYRTSGRTDTQYF. CDR3 in DNA: TGCGCCAGCAGCTACCGGACTAGCGGCCGCACAGATACGCAGTATTTT.

The chain employs TRBV30 and TRBJ2-1; D not certain. CDR1 and CDR2 from the germline V gene are GTSNPN and SVGIG (reference sequence). This CDR3 has 14 residues. V lost 0 bases to trimming and J lost 7 bases, with 13 bases between them. Written as DNA, the CDR3 is TGTGCCTGGAGTGTAGACCGTGTGGTGAATGAGCAGTTCTTC. Encoded protein: CAWSVDRVVNEQFF.

The J gene is TRBJ2-7, the V gene TRBV18, with a possible D match to TRBD1 (6 bases). V shed 3 bases and J shed 5 bases, with 14 bases lying between them. Germline V lookup: CDR1 KGHSH, CDR2 LQKENI. The CDR3 sequence is 14 residues long. CDR3: CASSPGAVGHEQYF. CDR3 DNA: TGTGCCAGCTCACCGGGGGCAGTAGGGCACGAGCAGTACTTC.

DNA for the CDR3: TGTGCCAGCAGTGACGGGGGGTTTCCCTACGAGCAGTACGTC. It yields the protein CASSDGGFPYEQYV. The V gene is TRBV2, the J gene TRBJ2-7; 7 bases map to TRBD2. V shed 3 bases, J shed 2 bases, and the junction held 4 bases outside the gene matches. The length of the CDR3 is 14 residues. Germline V gene lookup returns CDR1 SNHLY and CDR2 FYNNEI.

V is TRBV28 and J is TRBJ2-5; D gene ambiguous. This CDR3 comprises 12 residues. Trimming took off 7 bases at V and 0 bases at J, with 6 bases between the two ends. Germline assignment: CDR1 MDHEN and CDR2 SYDVKM. CDR3 DNA: TGTGCCAGCAACTCGTACCAAGAGACCCAGTACTTC. This encodes CASNSYQETQYF.

This chain connects TRBV30 to TRBJ2-2, with 8 bases aligning to TRBD2. This CDR3 has 15 residues. Germline V gene sequence: CDR1 GTSNPN, CDR2 SVGIG (reference sequence). J gave up 2 bases and V 5 bases, and 7 bases lay outside the gene matches. The CDR3: CAWVSGMVNTGELFF. DNA of the CDR3: TGTGCCTGGGTTAGCGGGATGGTCAACACCGGGGAGCTGTTTTTT.

The chain couples TRBV27 to TRBJ1-2; D might be TRBD1 (5 bases). CDR1 and CDR2 (germline): MNHEY, SMNVEV (reference sequence). The ends were cut back, 3 bases at V and 8 bases at J, with 19 bases in the middle. This CDR3 is 15 amino acids long. CDR3 protein: CASSFSRGRDGGYTF. For the CDR3, the DNA is TGTGCCAGCAGTTTCTCTCGGGGCAGGGACGGCGGCTACACCTTC.

The chain links TRBV10-3 to TRBJ2-3, with D perhaps TRBD2 (5 bases). The V gene's germline CDR1 is ENHRY and CDR2 SYGVKD. V shed 7 bases and J shed 6 bases, with 17 bases lying between them. The CDR3 is made up of 14 amino acids. CDR3 sequence: CAIKRAPSSDTQYF. Written as DNA, the CDR3 is TGTGCCATCAAGAGGGCTCCCTCGAGCGATACGCAGTATTTT.

This sequence joins TRBV5-8 and TRBJ2-7; D is possibly TRBD1 (6 bases). Germline CDR1 and CDR2: SGHTS and YDEGEE. This CDR3 has 15 residues. Trimming removed 2 bases at V and 0 bases at J, with 12 bases between. The CDR3 region has the DNA TGTGCCAGCAGCTTTCGGTACAGGGTCTCCTACGAGCAGTACTTC. This codes for CASSFRYRVSYEQYF.